The text below deals with one TCR beta chain. The ends were cut back, 5 bases at V and 10 bases at J, with 22 bases in the middle. The length of the CDR3 is 15 residues. Germline V gives CDR1 SEHNR, CDR2 FQNEAQ (reference sequence). The data stem from a study of CD8 T cells in ankylosing spondylitis. TCRdb re-called the 5' RACE reads with MiXCR, one entry per CDR3 protein. This table holds 250,000 to 300,000 distinct CDR3 sequences, roughly 20% found once. Source material: blood, either unsorted or a sorted T cell fraction (not recorded which). This TCR derives from a male donor with ankylosing spondylitis or in good health (not recorded which). This chain uses TRBV7-9 with TRBJ2-3, with D tentatively TRBD1 or TRBD2 (5 bases each). The CDR3 region has the DNA TGTGCCAGCAGCCCAACGGGACCGGGGTTCCAGGCGCAGTATTTT. It specifies CASSPTGPGFQAQYF. Using reference TRBV7-9 and TRBJ2-3 for the parts outside the CDR3, the full variable domain is DTGVSQNPRHKITKRGQNVTFRCDPISEHNRLYWYRQTLGQGPEFLTYFQNEAQLEKSRLLSDRFSAERPKGSFSTLEIQRTEQGDSAMYLCASSPTGPGFQAQYFGPGTRLTVL.